A selection of T cell receptor beta chains follows, all from one sample in a study of cytomegalovirus exposure and HLA in healthy donors. TCRdb's table, derived via immunoSEQ multiplex PCR, lists solely in-frame clones and lacks some. The table records around 180,000 clones, around 83% of them present only once. Sequencing was performed on PBMCs. The receptor set was obtained from a girl between 2 and 10 years old in good health and CMV-seropositive. Each CDR3 is given with its conserved first and last residue. A D gene is named only where the DNA matches it firmly. Some rows have no size entry. The others give once, few or many, or a class for an expanded clone.

J,size,D,V,DNA,CDR3
TRBJ2-5,NA,TRBD1,TRBV19,TGTGCCAGTAGACGTGACAGGGAAGAGACCCAGTACTTC,CASRRDREETQYF
TRBJ1-5,NA,NA,TRBV18,TGTGCCAGCTCACAGAACGGAGGAGGTGGTCAGCCCCAGCATTTT,CASSQNGGGGQPQHF
TRBJ2-2,NA,TRBD1,TRBV15,TGTGCCACCAGCAGACCCCGGGACAGGGGGTCCGGGGAGCTGTTTTTT,CATSRPRDRGSGELFF
TRBJ2-1,NA,NA,TRBV9,TGTGCCAGCAGCGGGGCCTCCCAGTTAAATGAGCAGTTCTTC,CASSGASQLNEQFF
TRBJ2-7,NA,NA,TRBV5-1,TGCGCCAGCAGCTCCGACGGGGGACCTTACGAGCAGTACTTC,CASSSDGGPYEQYF
TRBJ1-1,NA,NA,TRBV28,TGTGCCAGCAGTCAAAAGGCGGACACTGAAGCTTTCTTT,CASSQKADTEAFF
TRBJ2-2,few,TRBD1,TRBV5-1,TGCGCCAGCAGCTTCGGACAGGTGAACACCGGGGAGCTGTTTTTT,CASSFGQVNTGELFF
TRBJ1-1,NA,TRBD1,TRBV6-5,TGTGCCAGCAGTCGGACAGGAGAAGAAGCTTTCTTT,CASSRTGEEAFF
TRBJ1-1,NA,NA,TRBV4-2,TGTGCCAGCACCCCGTCCGGGACTTACCAGTTGAACACTGAAGCTTTCTTT,CASTPSGTYQLNTEAFF
TRBJ1-2,NA,NA,TRBV6-1,TGTGCCAGCAGTGAATTACAGGTTCCCAACTATGGCTACACCTTC,CASSELQVPNYGYTF
TRBJ2-2,NA,TRBD2,TRBV4-1,TGCGCCAGCAGCCACGTAGCGGGGGCGAACACCGGGGAGCTGTTTTTT,CASSHVAGANTGELFF
TRBJ2-2,once,NA,TRBV19,TGTGCCAGTAGTTTGGCAGGGATCTCGTCGGCCGGGGAGCTGTTTTTT,CASSLAGISSAGELFF
TRBJ2-3,NA,NA,TRBV19,TGTGCCAGTAGTATAGTAGCGGACCGCACAGATACGCAGTATTTT,CASSIVADRTDTQYF
TRBJ2-7,NA,NA,TRBV30,TGTGCCTGGAGTGGAGGTCTGGGTTACGAGCAGTACTTC,CAWSGGLGYEQYF
TRBJ1-1,NA,NA,TRBV19,TGTGCCAGTAGTCTAAGACAGGCCCTCCGTCGGAACACTGAAGCTTTCTTT,CASSLRQALRRNTEAFF
TRBJ1-4,NA,TRBD1,TRBV28,TGTGCCAGCGGGACAGTCAATGAAAAACTGTTTTTT,CASGTVNEKLFF
TRBJ2-7,NA,NA,TRBV11-2,TGTGCCAGCAGCTTAGCCCGACTGAGCTCCTACGAGCAGTACTTC,CASSLARLSSYEQYF
TRBJ1-1,NA,TRBD1,TRBV28,TGTGCCAGCAGTTTCCAGGGGGATAAGTACACTGAAGCTTTCTTT,CASSFQGDKYTEAFF
TRBJ2-5,NA,TRBD1,TRBV7-9,TGTGCCAGCAGCTTGATGGGACAGTTTAACTTC,CASSLMGQFNF
TRBJ1-2,NA,NA,TRBV6-5,TGTGCCAGCAGTTATAGGAACCAGGATGGCTACACCTTC,CASSYRNQDGYTF
TRBJ1-5,NA,TRBD1,TRBV18,TGTGCCAGCTCACCTGGACAGGGCTACAATCAGCCCCAGCATTTT,CASSPGQGYNQPQHF
TRBJ1-5,once,NA,TRBV5-1,TGCGCCAGCAGCTTGGCCACGGGTAGCCAGCCCCAGCATTTT,CASSLATGSQPQHF